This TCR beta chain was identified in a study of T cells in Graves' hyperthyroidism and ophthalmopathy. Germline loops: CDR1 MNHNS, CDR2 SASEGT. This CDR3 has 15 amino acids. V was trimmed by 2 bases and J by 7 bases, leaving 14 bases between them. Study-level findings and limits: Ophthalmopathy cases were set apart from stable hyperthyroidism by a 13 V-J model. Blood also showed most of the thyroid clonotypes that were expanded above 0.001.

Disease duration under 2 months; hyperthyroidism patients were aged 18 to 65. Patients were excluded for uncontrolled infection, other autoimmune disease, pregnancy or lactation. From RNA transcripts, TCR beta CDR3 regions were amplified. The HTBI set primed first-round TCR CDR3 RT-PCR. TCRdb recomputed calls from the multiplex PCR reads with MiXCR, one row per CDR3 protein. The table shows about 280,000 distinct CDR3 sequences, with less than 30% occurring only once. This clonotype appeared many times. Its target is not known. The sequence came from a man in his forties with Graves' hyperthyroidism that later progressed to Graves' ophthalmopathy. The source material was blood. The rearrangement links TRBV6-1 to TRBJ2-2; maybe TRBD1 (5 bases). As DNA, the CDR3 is TGTGCCAGCAGTGAATTGTGGCAGGGTAACGGGGAGCTGTTTTTT. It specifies CASSELWQGNGELFF.